This TCR beta chain derives from a study of T cell responses to AZD1222 COVID-19 vaccine. Findings and caveats of the study: In a largely white British group with more females than males, clonal diversity was possibly underestimated. Spike-specific TCR repertoires showed rising breadth and depth after two AZD1222 doses. There were repertoire samples only from the period after the peak T cell response.

A word on this clone: As yet, its antigen is unknown.

Germline CDR1 and CDR2: MGHRA and YSYEKL. The CDR3 is 13 amino acids. The V end was cut by 3 bases, the J end by 4 bases, with 10 bases between. Profiling relied on immunoSEQ multiplex PCR, and the TCRdb table lists in-frame clones only, not all of them. The sample contains 150,000 or so clones, more than 85% of which appear only once. The sequencing used peripheral blood, collected on day 0 of AZD1222 vaccination. This sequence was found in an adult in good health. V usage is TRBV4-1 and J usage is TRBJ2-7; D is undetermined. This chain's CDR3 is CASSHPLSYEQYF. CDR3 in DNA: TGCGCCAGCAGCCATCCCCTATCATACGAGCAGTACTTC.